This record covers a single T cell receptor (beta chain). This sample is part of a study of neoadjuvant anti-PD-1 for oral cavity cancer. The CDR3 covers 16 residues. The germline CDR1 and CDR2 sequences are SGDLS and YYNGEE. V was clipped by 3 bases and J by 2 bases, with 16 bases between them. Six replicates per PBMC sample, mostly from 480 ng of genomic DNA. Profiled with immunoSEQ multiplex PCR; TCRdb holds only in-frame clones, not every one. The table shows more than 12,000 clones, with about 70% occurring only once. The chain carries TRBV9 and TRBJ2-3, with a tentative D call TRBD1 (6 bases). The sequenced sample was PBMCs, obtained before nivolumab (anti-PD-1) treatment. This TCR was recovered from a person aged 35-79 years with oral cavity squamous cell carcinoma. The CDR3 sequence: CASSEPTGSFTDTQYF. As DNA, the CDR3 is TGTGCCAGCAGCGAACCCACAGGGTCCTTCACAGATACGCAGTATTTT.